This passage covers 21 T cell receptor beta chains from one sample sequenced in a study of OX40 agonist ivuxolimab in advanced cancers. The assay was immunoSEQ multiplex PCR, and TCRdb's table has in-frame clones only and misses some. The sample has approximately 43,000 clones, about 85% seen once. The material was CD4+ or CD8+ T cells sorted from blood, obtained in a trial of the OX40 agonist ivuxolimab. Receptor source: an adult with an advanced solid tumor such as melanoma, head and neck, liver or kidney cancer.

For the CDR3, the DNA is TGCAGCGTTAAAAGAGGGTACGAGCAGTACTTC. It yields the protein CSVKRGYEQYF. The chain combines TRBV29-1 with TRBJ2-7, with D tentatively TRBD2 (5 bases). CDR1 SQVTM and CDR2 ANQGSEA come from the germline V gene. Trimming left V 5 bases short and J 4 bases short, with 9 bases between. The CDR3 covers 11 residues.

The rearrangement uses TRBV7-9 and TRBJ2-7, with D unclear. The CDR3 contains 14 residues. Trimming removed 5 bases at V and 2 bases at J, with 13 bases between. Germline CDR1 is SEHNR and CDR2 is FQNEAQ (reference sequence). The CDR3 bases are TGTGCCAGCAGCCGCAGCCTAGGACCCTACGAGCAGTACTTC. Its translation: CASSRSLGPYEQYF. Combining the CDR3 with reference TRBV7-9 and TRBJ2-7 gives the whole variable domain DTGVSQNPRHKITKRGQNVTFRCDPISEHNRLYWYRQTLGQGPEFLTYFQNEAQLEKSRLLSDRFSAERPKGSFSTLEIQRTEQGDSAMYLCASSRSLGPYEQYFGPGTRLTVT.

The CDR3 DNA reads TGTGCCAGCTCACCACCCCCGGGAATCGGGTACAATGAGCAGTTCTTC. This encodes CASSPPPGIGYNEQFF. The J gene is TRBJ2-1, the V gene TRBV18, with D possibly TRBD2 on 5 matching bases. The germline V gene encodes CDR1 KGHSH and CDR2 LQKENI. The CDR3 spans 16 residues. The V end was cut by 0 bases, the J end by 4 bases, with 13 bases between.

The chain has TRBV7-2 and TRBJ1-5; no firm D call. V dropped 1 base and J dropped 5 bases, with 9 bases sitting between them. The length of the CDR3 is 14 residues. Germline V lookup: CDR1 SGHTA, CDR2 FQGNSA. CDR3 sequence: CASSLEWPDQPQHF. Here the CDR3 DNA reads TGTGCCAGCAGCTTAGAATGGCCAGATCAGCCCCAGCATTTT.

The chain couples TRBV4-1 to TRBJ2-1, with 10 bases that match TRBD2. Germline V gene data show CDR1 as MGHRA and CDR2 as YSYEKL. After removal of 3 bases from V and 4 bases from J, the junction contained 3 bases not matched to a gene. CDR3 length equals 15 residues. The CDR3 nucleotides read TGCGCCAGCAGCCAGGATAGCGGGGGGTACAATGAGCAGTTCTTC. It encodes CASSQDSGGYNEQFF.

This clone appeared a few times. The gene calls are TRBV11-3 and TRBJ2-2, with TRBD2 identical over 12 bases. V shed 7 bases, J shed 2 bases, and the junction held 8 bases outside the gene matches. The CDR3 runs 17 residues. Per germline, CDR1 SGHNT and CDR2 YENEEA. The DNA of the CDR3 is TGTGCCAGCACCGCAAGACTAGCGGGAGATAACACCGGGGAGCTGTTTTTT. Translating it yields CASTARLAGDNTGELFF. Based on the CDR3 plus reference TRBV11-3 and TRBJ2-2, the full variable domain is EAGVVQSPRYKIIEKKQPVAFWCNPISGHNTLYWYLQNLGQGPELLIRYENEEAVDDSQLPKDRFSAERLKGVDSTLKIQPAELGDSAVYLCASTARLAGDNTGELFFGEGSRLTVL.

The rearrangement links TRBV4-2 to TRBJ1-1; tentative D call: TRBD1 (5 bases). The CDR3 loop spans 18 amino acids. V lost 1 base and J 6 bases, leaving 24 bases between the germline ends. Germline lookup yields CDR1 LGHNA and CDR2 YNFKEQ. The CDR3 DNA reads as TGTGCCAGCAGCCAAGGAGGGGTCAAGGGGATGGGTCTTTCTGAAGCTTTCTTT. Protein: CASSQGGVKGMGLSEAFF.

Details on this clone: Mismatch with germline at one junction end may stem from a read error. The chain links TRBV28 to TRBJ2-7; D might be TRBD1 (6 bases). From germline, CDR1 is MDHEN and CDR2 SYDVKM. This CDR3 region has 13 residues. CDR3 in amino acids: CASTRTVPYEQCF. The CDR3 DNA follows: TGTGCCAGCACTAGGACAGTCCCCTACGAGCAGTGCTTC.

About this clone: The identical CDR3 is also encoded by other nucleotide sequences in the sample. In DNA form, the CDR3 reads TGTGCCACCAGCAGAGGATCCGAGACCCAGTACTTC. It is translated as CATSRGSETQYF. The chain is built from TRBV15 and TRBJ2-5; D remains ambiguous. The CDR3 is 12 residues long. In germline, CDR1 is LNHNV, CDR2 YYDKDF (reference sequence). The V end was cut by 1 base, the J end by 5 bases, with 5 bases between. Full variable domain (rest looked up from reference TRBV15 and TRBJ2-5): DAMVIQNPRYQVTQFGKPVTLSCSQTLNHNVMYWYQQKSSQAPKLLFHYYDKDFNNEADTPDNFQSRRPNTSFCFLDIRSPGLGDTAMYLCATSRGSETQYFGPGTRLLVL.

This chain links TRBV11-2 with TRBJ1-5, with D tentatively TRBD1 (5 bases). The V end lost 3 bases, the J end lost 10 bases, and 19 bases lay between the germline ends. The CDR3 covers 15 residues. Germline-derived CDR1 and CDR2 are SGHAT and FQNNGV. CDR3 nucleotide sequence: TGTGCCAGCAGCTTCTCAAGGGGTGCTAATGGTCCCCAGCATTTT. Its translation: CASSFSRGANGPQHF.

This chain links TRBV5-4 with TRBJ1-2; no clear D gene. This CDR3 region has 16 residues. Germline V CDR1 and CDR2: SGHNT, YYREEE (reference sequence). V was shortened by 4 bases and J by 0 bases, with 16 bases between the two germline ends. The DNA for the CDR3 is TGTGCCAGCAGCCCGGCGTTCCGGACGGCTAACTATGGCTACACCTTC. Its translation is CASSPAFRTANYGYTF. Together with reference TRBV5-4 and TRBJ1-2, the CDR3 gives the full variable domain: ETGVTQSPTHLIKTRGQQVTLRCSSQSGHNTVSWYQQALGQGPQFIFQYYREEENGRGNFPPRFSGLQFPNYSSELNVNALELDDSALYLCASSPAFRTANYGYTFGSGTRLTVV.

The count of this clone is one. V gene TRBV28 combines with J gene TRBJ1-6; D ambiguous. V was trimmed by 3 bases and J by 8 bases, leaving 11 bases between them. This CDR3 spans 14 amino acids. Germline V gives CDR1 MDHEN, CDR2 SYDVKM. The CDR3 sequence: CASSFDPSDSPLHF. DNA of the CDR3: TGTGCCAGCAGTTTTGACCCTTCGGATTCACCCCTCCACTTT.

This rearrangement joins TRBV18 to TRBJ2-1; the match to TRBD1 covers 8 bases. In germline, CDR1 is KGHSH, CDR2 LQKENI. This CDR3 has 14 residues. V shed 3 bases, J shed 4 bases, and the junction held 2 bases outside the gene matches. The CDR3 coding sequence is TGTGCCAGCTCACCGACAGGGGATTACAATGAGCAGTTCTTC. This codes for CASSPTGDYNEQFF.

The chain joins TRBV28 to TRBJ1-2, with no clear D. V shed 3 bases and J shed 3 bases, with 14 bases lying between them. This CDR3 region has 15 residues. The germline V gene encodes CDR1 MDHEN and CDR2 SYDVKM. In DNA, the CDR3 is TGTGCCAGCAGTTTCCCATTAGGGAACGACTATGGCTACACCTTC. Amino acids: CASSFPLGNDYGYTF.

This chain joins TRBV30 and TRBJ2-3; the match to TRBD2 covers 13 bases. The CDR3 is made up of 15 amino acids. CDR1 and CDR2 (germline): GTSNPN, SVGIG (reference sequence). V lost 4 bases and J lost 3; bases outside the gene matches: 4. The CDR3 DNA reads TGTGCCTGGACCGGACTAGCGGGAGATACAGATACGCAGTATTTT. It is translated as CAWTGLAGDTDTQYF.

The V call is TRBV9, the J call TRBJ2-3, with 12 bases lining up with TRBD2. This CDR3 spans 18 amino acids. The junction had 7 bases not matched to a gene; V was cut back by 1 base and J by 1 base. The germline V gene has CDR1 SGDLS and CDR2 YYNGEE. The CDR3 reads CASSVSTSGRWRTDTQYF. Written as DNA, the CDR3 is TGTGCCAGCAGCGTAAGCACTAGCGGGAGGTGGCGCACAGATACGCAGTATTTT.

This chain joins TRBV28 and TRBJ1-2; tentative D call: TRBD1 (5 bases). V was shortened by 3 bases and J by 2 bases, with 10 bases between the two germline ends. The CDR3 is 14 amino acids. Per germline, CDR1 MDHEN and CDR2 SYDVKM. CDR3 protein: CASSFGTENYGYTF. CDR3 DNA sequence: TGTGCCAGCAGTTTTGGGACTGAGAACTATGGCTACACCTTC.

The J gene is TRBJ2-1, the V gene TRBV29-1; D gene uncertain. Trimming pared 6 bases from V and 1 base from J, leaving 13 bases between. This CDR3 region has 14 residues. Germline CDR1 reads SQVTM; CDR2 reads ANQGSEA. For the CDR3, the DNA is TGCAGCGTCCCGAGATTTGGGTCCTACAATGAGCAGTTCTTC. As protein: CSVPRFGSYNEQFF.

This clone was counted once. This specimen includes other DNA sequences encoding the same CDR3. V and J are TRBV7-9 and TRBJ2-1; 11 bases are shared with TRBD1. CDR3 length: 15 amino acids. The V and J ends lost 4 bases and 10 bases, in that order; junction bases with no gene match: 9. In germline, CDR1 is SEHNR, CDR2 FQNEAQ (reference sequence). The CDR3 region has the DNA TGTGCCAGCAGCTCAGGACAGGGGGCTAGGTACGAGCAGTTCTTC. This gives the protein CASSSGQGARYEQFF.

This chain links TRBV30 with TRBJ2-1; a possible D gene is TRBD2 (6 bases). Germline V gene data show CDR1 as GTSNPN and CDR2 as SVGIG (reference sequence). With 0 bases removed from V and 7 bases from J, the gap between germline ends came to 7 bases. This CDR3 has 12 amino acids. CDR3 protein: CAWSVAGNEQFF. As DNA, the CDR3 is TGTGCCTGGAGTGTTGCGGGGAATGAGCAGTTCTTC. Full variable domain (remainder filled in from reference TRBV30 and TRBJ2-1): SQTIHQWPATLVQPVGSPLSLECTVEGTSNPNLYWYRQAAGRGLQLLFYSVGIGQISSEVPQNLSASRPQDRQFILSSKKLLLSDSGFYLCAWSVAGNEQFFGPGTRLTVL.

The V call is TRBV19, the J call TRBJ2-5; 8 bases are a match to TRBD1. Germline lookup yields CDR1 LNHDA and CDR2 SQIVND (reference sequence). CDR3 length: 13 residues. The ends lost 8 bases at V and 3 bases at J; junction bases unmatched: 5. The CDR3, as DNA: TGTGCCAGTGCTTCACAGGGGGAAGAGACCCAGTACTTC. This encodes CASASQGEETQYF.